The rows below give T cell receptor beta chains drawn from one sample of a study of T cell repertoires in aging, cancer and after chemotherapy. One entry per CDR3 protein results from TCRdb running MiXCR on the multiplex PCR reads. Among over 2,000 distinct CDR3 sequences listed, about a quarter were seen once. The sample consisted of blood. These receptors were collected from a human donor with a solid tumor. Both conserved end residues are part of each CDR3. Fields, in order: clone size, D gene, V gene, J gene, CDR3 DNA, CDR3 protein. The D gene is left open where the match is weak. Only some rows state a clone size, as once, few, many or a class for expanded clones.

clone_size: .
d_call: .
v_call: TRBV20-1
j_call: TRBJ1-6
cdr3_nt: TGCAGTGCTAGTAGGGGTCACAGGCTTAGCTCCTATAATTCACCCCTCCACTTT
cdr3_aa: CSASRGHRLSSYNSPLHF

clone_size: .
d_call: TRBD2
v_call: TRBV28
j_call: TRBJ2-5
cdr3_nt: TGTGCCAGCAGTTTAGCGGGGGGTGAGGAGACCCAGTACTTC
cdr3_aa: CASSLAGGEETQYF

clone_size: medium-sized
d_call: .
v_call: TRBV6-1
j_call: TRBJ1-6
cdr3_nt: TGTGCCAGCAGGGCTGGGGGACCTAGTAATTCACCCCTCCACTTT
cdr3_aa: CASRAGGPSNSPLHF

clone_size: few
d_call: .
v_call: TRBV19
j_call: TRBJ2-1
cdr3_nt: TGTGCCAGTAGTTTTGTGGGGCGCGATGAGCAGTTCTTC
cdr3_aa: CASSFVGRDEQFF

clone_size: few
d_call: .
v_call: TRBV7-2
j_call: TRBJ1-6
cdr3_nt: TGTGCCAGCAGCCGACTGGACAGCGGCTCACCCCTCCACTTT
cdr3_aa: CASSRLDSGSPLHF

clone_size: .
d_call: .
v_call: TRBV5-1
j_call: TRBJ1-6
cdr3_nt: TGCGCCAGCAGCTTGGGGCAGAATTCACCCCTCCACTTT
cdr3_aa: CASSLGQNSPLHF

clone_size: .
d_call: TRBD1
v_call: TRBV5-1
j_call: TRBJ2-7
cdr3_nt: TGCGCCAGCAGCTTGCGACAGGGATGGTACGAGCAGTACTTC
cdr3_aa: CASSLRQGWYEQYF

clone_size: few
d_call: .
v_call: TRBV11-2
j_call: TRBJ1-1
cdr3_nt: TGTGCCAGCAGCTTAGACCTACAGGTGAACACTGAAGCTTTCTTT
cdr3_aa: CASSLDLQVNTEAFF

clone_size: .
d_call: TRBD1
v_call: TRBV5-1
j_call: TRBJ2-6
cdr3_nt: TGCGCCAGCAGCTTCGGGACAGGGGGCTTTTCTGGGGCCAACGTCCTGACTTTC
cdr3_aa: CASSFGTGGFSGANVLTF

clone_size: few
d_call: TRBD2
v_call: TRBV7-2
j_call: TRBJ2-7
cdr3_nt: TGTGCCAGCAGCCCGTCCCCGGGACTAGCGTATTCCTACGAGCAGTACTTC
cdr3_aa: CASSPSPGLAYSYEQYF

clone_size: .
d_call: TRBD2
v_call: TRBV20-1
j_call: TRBJ2-7
cdr3_nt: TGCAGTGCTAGAGATGTCCGGACTAGCGGGAGATCAGGAGAGCAGTACTTC
cdr3_aa: CSARDVRTSGRSGEQYF

clone_size: .
d_call: .
v_call: TRBV6-4
j_call: TRBJ1-6
cdr3_nt: TGTGCCAGCAGTGACCCGAACGGGGTCGGGAATTCACCCCTCCACTTT
cdr3_aa: CASSDPNGVGNSPLHF

clone_size: .
d_call: TRBD1
v_call: TRBV28
j_call: TRBJ1-1
cdr3_nt: TGTGCCAGCAGCCGACAGGGGGCTAGAAGGGGCACTGAAGCTTTCTTT
cdr3_aa: CASSRQGARRGTEAFF

clone_size: large
d_call: .
v_call: TRBV6-5
j_call: TRBJ2-7
cdr3_nt: TGTGCCAGCAGTTACTCGCACAGGGACACCTACGAGCAGTACTTC
cdr3_aa: CASSYSHRDTYEQYF

clone_size: .
d_call: .
v_call: TRBV5-1
j_call: TRBJ2-2
cdr3_nt: TGCGCCAGCAGCATAAATACTGGGGAGCTGTTTTTT
cdr3_aa: CASSINTGELFF

clone_size: .
d_call: .
v_call: TRBV7-2
j_call: TRBJ1-5
cdr3_nt: TGTGCCAGCAGCTTAGTTGGAGAGGGAGGTCAGCCCCAGCATTTT
cdr3_aa: CASSLVGEGGQPQHF

clone_size: few
d_call: .
v_call: TRBV28
j_call: TRBJ1-6
cdr3_nt: TGTGCCAGCAGCGTCGTCGGGGGCAATATAGGGTCACCCCTCCACTTT
cdr3_aa: CASSVVGGNIGSPLHF

clone_size: few
d_call: TRBD2
v_call: TRBV5-1
j_call: TRBJ2-7
cdr3_nt: TGCGCCAGCAGCTTGGGGACTAGCCCCTACGAGCAGTACTTC
cdr3_aa: CASSLGTSPYEQYF

clone_size: few
d_call: .
v_call: TRBV19
j_call: TRBJ2-5
cdr3_nt: TGTGCCAGTAGTAGATACAGGGAAATGGAGACCCAGTACTTC
cdr3_aa: CASSRYREMETQYF

clone_size: once
d_call: .
v_call: TRBV9
j_call: TRBJ2-3
cdr3_nt: TGTGCCAGCAGCGTCATTGACTTGGACACAGATACGCAGTATTTT
cdr3_aa: CASSVIDLDTDTQYF

clone_size: medium-sized
d_call: TRBD1
v_call: TRBV27
j_call: TRBJ2-6
cdr3_nt: TGTGCCAGCAGTCCGGTACGGGACAGGGGTGCCAACGTCCTGACTTTC
cdr3_aa: CASSPVRDRGANVLTF

clone_size: once
d_call: TRBD2
v_call: TRBV27
j_call: TRBJ2-1
cdr3_nt: TGTGCCAGCAGTTCGGGGGGGGTTCCCTACAATGAGCAGTTCTTC
cdr3_aa: CASSSGGVPYNEQFF

clone_size: .
d_call: TRBD1
v_call: TRBV6-1
j_call: TRBJ1-1
cdr3_nt: TGTGCCAGCAGTGCCAGGGGGAACTATGAAGCTTTCTTT
cdr3_aa: CASSARGNYEAFF

clone_size: medium-sized
d_call: TRBD2
v_call: TRBV29-1
j_call: TRBJ2-5
cdr3_nt: TGCAGCTTGGGGACTAGCGGGATGGGAGAGACCCAGTACTTC
cdr3_aa: CSLGTSGMGETQYF

clone_size: large
d_call: TRBD2
v_call: TRBV6-5
j_call: TRBJ2-7
cdr3_nt: TGTGCCAGCAGTGAGACTAGCGGCTACGAGCAGTACTTC
cdr3_aa: CASSETSGYEQYF

clone_size: .
d_call: .
v_call: TRBV20-1
j_call: TRBJ2-3
cdr3_nt: TGCAGTGCCCAATATCCTCCGGGAGGCACAGATACGCAGTATTTT
cdr3_aa: CSAQYPPGGTDTQYF

clone_size: few
d_call: TRBD1
v_call: TRBV5-1
j_call: TRBJ2-7
cdr3_nt: TGCGCCAGCAGACCCGGGACAGGCTATACCTACGAGCAGTACTTC
cdr3_aa: CASRPGTGYTYEQYF

clone_size: hyperexpanded
d_call: TRBD1
v_call: TRBV6-1
j_call: TRBJ2-7
cdr3_nt: TGTGCCAGCACGGGGACAGGTCTGTACGAGCAGTACTTC
cdr3_aa: CASTGTGLYEQYF

clone_size: few
d_call: .
v_call: TRBV12-3/TRBV12-4
j_call: TRBJ1-1
cdr3_nt: TGTGCCAGCAGTAAAATGAGTTACACTGAAGCTTTCTTT
cdr3_aa: CASSKMSYTEAFF

clone_size: once
d_call: .
v_call: TRBV10-3
j_call: TRBJ1-3
cdr3_nt: TGTGCCATCGGAAAGGACCTTACGAACACCATATATTTT
cdr3_aa: CAIGKDLTNTIYF

clone_size: large
d_call: TRBD1
v_call: TRBV6-5
j_call: TRBJ1-2
cdr3_nt: TGTGCCAGCAGTTACCGCGGGGACAGCTATGGCTACACCTTC
cdr3_aa: CASSYRGDSYGYTF

clone_size: .
d_call: .
v_call: TRBV30
j_call: TRBJ2-1
cdr3_nt: TGTGCCTGGAGGAGGACTGGGGACAATGAGCAGTTCTTC
cdr3_aa: CAWRRTGDNEQFF

clone_size: large
d_call: .
v_call: TRBV6-5
j_call: TRBJ1-1
cdr3_nt: TGTGCCAGCAGGCGGACGAACACTGAAGCTTTCTTT
cdr3_aa: CASRRTNTEAFF

clone_size: .
d_call: .
v_call: TRBV15
j_call: TRBJ2-2
cdr3_nt: TGTGCCACCAGCAGTGAGGGAGATCACACCGGGGAGCTGTTTTTT
cdr3_aa: CATSSEGDHTGELFF

clone_size: few
d_call: .
v_call: TRBV6-5
j_call: TRBJ2-3
cdr3_nt: TGTGCCAGCAGTGGGACCGGGTCAGGGCATACGCAGTATTTT
cdr3_aa: CASSGTGSGHTQYF

clone_size: few
d_call: TRBD2
v_call: TRBV6-5
j_call: TRBJ2-1
cdr3_nt: TGTGCCAGCAGCTCACTTTCTACTAGCGGTCCGTACAATGAGCAGTTCTTC
cdr3_aa: CASSSLSTSGPYNEQFF

clone_size: .
d_call: TRBD1
v_call: TRBV5-5
j_call: TRBJ1-3
cdr3_nt: TGTGCCAGCAGCACAGACAGGGTCTCTGGAAACACCATATATTTT
cdr3_aa: CASSTDRVSGNTIYF

clone_size: .
d_call: TRBD2
v_call: TRBV5-1
j_call: TRBJ2-4
cdr3_nt: TGCGCCACCTCGGAGACTAGCGGGAGCCCCCTATACCTCTTC
cdr3_aa: CATSETSGSPLYLF

clone_size: .
d_call: .
v_call: TRBV7-3
j_call: TRBJ2-1
cdr3_nt: TGTGCCAGCAGCTTTATGGCGGGAAGCTCCTACAATGAGCAGTTCTTC
cdr3_aa: CASSFMAGSSYNEQFF

clone_size: few
d_call: .
v_call: TRBV5-1
j_call: TRBJ2-2
cdr3_nt: TGCGCCAGCTACTTCGGGGGCACCGGGGAGCTGTTTTTT
cdr3_aa: CASYFGGTGELFF